This TCR beta chain was identified during a study of identical twins. General study findings and limits: Cross-sectional statistics underpinned the conclusions; the same donors were not followed.

This clonotype was counted a few times. Antigen specificity is unknown. Each CDR3 protein gets one entry after TCRdb re-called the 5' RACE reads with MiXCR. The table records fewer than 900,000 distinct CDR3 sequences, around 21% of them present only once. The trim removed 0 bases at V and 7 bases at J, leaving 1 base unmatched. The CDR3 contains 13 residues. The sample was also linked to a second study, of T cells expressing NK-cell markers. In that study: Beta-chain profiling covered CD3+CD56+NKG2C+, CD3+CD56+NKG2C- and CD3+CD56-NKG2C+ sorted subsets. Within the sequenced cohort of eight donors, seven exhibited HCMV seropositivity and one was seronegative. HCMV specificity of expanded NKG2C+ T cell clones remained unclear.

This chain links TRBV12-3 or TRBV12-4 with TRBJ1-2; 8 bases agree with TRBD1. The sequenced material came from PBMCs. The sequence came from a woman under 30 in good health. This chain's CDR3 is CASSLAGTGGYTF. The CDR3 region has the DNA TGTGCCAGCAGTTTAGCGGGGACAGGTGGCTACACCTTC.